This is a list of T cell receptor beta chains from one sample in a study of blood T cell repertoires in COVID-19. Measured with immunoSEQ multiplex PCR; TCRdb has only the in-frame clones, and not every one. The data contain around 100,000 clones, around 87% of them singletons. Sequencing input: peripheral blood. Every receptor here comes from a woman aged 30 to 39 with acute or convalescent COVID-19. Both conserved end residues are part of each CDR3. A D gene is named only where the DNA matches it firmly. Expanded clones get a size class; other rows say once, few or many, or leave the size out.

>TRBD1|NA|TRBV5-8|TRBJ1-2
CASSFRDRAHSIGYTF
TGTGCCAGCAGCTTTAGGGACAGGGCCCATTCTATTGGCTACACCTTC
>NA|NA|TRBV25-1|TRBJ1-1
CASSGSEGWTEAFF
TGTGCCAGCAGTGGGTCCGAGGGATGGACTGAAGCTTTCTTT
>NA|NA|TRBV7-3|TRBJ1-2
CASSLLARHNYGYTF
TGTGCCAGCAGCTTATTAGCGCGGCATAACTATGGCTACACCTTC
>NA|once|TRBV30|TRBJ1-2
CAWSWQVNYGYTF
TGTGCCTGGAGTTGGCAGGTTAACTATGGCTACACCTTC
>TRBD1|NA|TRBV27|TRBJ1-1
CASSLVTGSGGAFF
TGTGCCAGCAGTTTAGTGACAGGGAGTGGGGGAGCTTTCTTT
>NA|NA|TRBV19|TRBJ2-7
CASSINTPGSYEQYF
TGTGCCAGTAGTATAAATACCCCCGGCTCCTACGAGCAGTACTTC
>TRBD1|NA|TRBV29-1|TRBJ2-3
CSAADRAKGDTQYF
TGCAGCGCCGCCGACAGGGCCAAGGGGGATACGCAGTATTTT
>NA|NA|TRBV10-2|TRBJ1-6
CASSEGRLSPLHF
TGCGCCAGCAGTGAAGGGAGGCTGTCACCCCTCCACTTT
>TRBD1|NA|TRBV30|TRBJ2-2
CAWQQGESTGELFF
TGTGCCTGGCAACAGGGGGAGAGCACCGGGGAGCTGTTTTTT
>TRBD1|NA|TRBV7-9|TRBJ1-2
CASSPWTGLYGYTF
TGTGCCAGCAGCCCTTGGACAGGTCTCTATGGCTACACCTTC
>NA|NA|TRBV13|TRBJ1-1
CASSLDSLNTEAFF
TGTGCCAGCAGCTTAGACAGCCTGAACACTGAAGCTTTCTTT
>TRBD2|NA|TRBV4-2|TRBJ2-3
CASSQEGSSGGGDTQYF
TGTGCCAGCAGCCAAGAAGGAAGTAGCGGGGGAGGAGATACGCAGTATTTT
>NA|NA|TRBV2|TRBJ1-4
CASSVSGATNEKLFF
TGTGCCAGCAGTGTATCGGGAGCTACTAATGAAAAACTGTTTTTT
>NA|once|TRBV6-5|TRBJ1-5
CASNIRDNNQPQHF
TGTGCCAGCAATATCCGGGACAACAATCAGCCCCAGCATTTT
>TRBD1|NA|TRBV30|TRBJ1-5
CAWSEGGGHQPQHF
TGTGCCTGGAGTGAAGGAGGGGGCCATCAGCCCCAGCATTTT
>NA|NA|TRBV24-1|TRBJ2-1
CATSGQTGGQNEQFF
TGTGCCACCAGTGGTCAAACGGGGGGCCAAAATGAGCAGTTCTTC
>NA|NA|TRBV19|TRBJ2-3
CASSSGEAITDTQYF
TGTGCCAGTAGTTCCGGGGAGGCGATCACAGATACGCAGTATTTT
>TRBD1|NA|TRBV30|TRBJ2-7
CAWSVRTGAYEQYF
TGTGCCTGGAGTGTCAGGACAGGGGCATACGAGCAGTACTTC
>TRBD1|many|TRBV4-1|TRBJ1-6
CASSQGQGANSPLHF
TGCGCCAGCAGCCAAGGACAGGGGGCGAACTCACCCCTCCACTTT
>TRBD1|NA|TRBV10-3|TRBJ1-2
CATSPGTANYGYTF
TGTGCCACTTCCCCCGGGACAGCGAACTATGGCTACACCTTC
>NA|NA|TRBV21-1|TRBJ1-2
CASSNQGGKGYTF
TGTGCCAGCAGCAATCAGGGAGGAAAGGGCTACACCTTC
>NA|NA|TRBV5-1|TRBJ2-2
CASSLRQGTGELFF
TGCGCCAGCAGCTTGCGGCAGGGCACCGGGGAGCTGTTTTTT
>NA|NA|TRBV28|TRBJ1-1
CASSRVQPRGNTEAFF
TGTGCCAGCAGTCGCGTGCAACCTAGGGGAAACACTGAAGCTTTCTTT
>TRBD1|NA|TRBV7-2|TRBJ2-3
CASSLAPFTGGIDTQYF
TGTGCCAGCAGCTTAGCGCCGTTCACAGGGGGCATAGATACGCAGTATTTT
>NA|NA|TRBV3-1/TRBV3-2|TRBJ1-1
CASSQSSGNTEAFF
TGTGCCAGCAGCCAAAGTTCAGGGAACACTGAAGCTTTCTTT
>TRBD1|NA|TRBV18|TRBJ1-3
CASSPQDRLSGNTIYF
TGTGCCAGCTCACCACAGGACAGGTTATCTGGAAACACCATATATTTT
>NA|NA|TRBV7-3|TRBJ1-1
CASSLQGWSTEAFF
TGTGCCAGCAGCTTACAGGGATGGAGCACTGAAGCTTTCTTT
>TRBD1|once|TRBV6-5|TRBJ2-2
CASRTGPNTGELFF
TGTGCCAGCAGGACAGGGCCGAACACCGGGGAGCTGTTTTTT
>NA|NA|TRBV19|TRBJ1-5
CASSPYEGSGNQPQHF
TGTGCCAGTAGTCCATATGAGGGTTCGGGGAATCAGCCCCAGCATTTT
>NA|NA|TRBV11-3|TRBJ1-3
CASSFLRVQPHSGNTIYF
TGTGCCAGCAGCTTTTTACGAGTACAGCCGCACTCTGGAAACACCATATATTTT
>NA|NA|TRBV29-1|TRBJ2-7
CSVVGLREAPYEQYF
TGCAGCGTTGTAGGTCTTAGGGAGGCCCCCTACGAGCAGTACTTC
>TRBD1|NA|TRBV19|TRBJ1-5
CASGTGEYQPQHF
TGTGCCAGTGGGACAGGGGAGTATCAGCCCCAGCATTTT
>TRBD1|NA|TRBV19|TRBJ1-2
CASSIGTGDYGYTF
TGTGCCAGTAGTATTGGGACAGGGGACTATGGCTACACCTTC
>NA|once|TRBV21-1|TRBJ1-3
CASSKPFGDDGNTIYF
TGTGCCAGCAGCAAACCCTTCGGGGATGACGGAAACACCATATATTTT
>TRBD2|NA|TRBV3-1/TRBV3-2|TRBJ2-4
CASSQGGGPVGHKNIQYF
TGTGCCAGCAGCCAAGGGGGAGGGCCGGTCGGCCACAAAAACATTCAGTACTTC
>NA|once|TRBV18|TRBJ1-2
CASSLSEQGHGYTF
TGTGCCAGCTCACTCTCCGAACAGGGCCATGGCTACACCTTC
>TRBD1|NA|TRBV28|TRBJ1-2
CASSTLGDRGGYTF
TGTGCCAGCAGTACATTAGGGGACAGGGGTGGCTACACCTTC
>NA|once|TRBV19|TRBJ1-5
CASSIDRDQPQHF
TGTGCCAGTAGTATAGACCGGGATCAGCCCCAGCATTTT
>NA|NA|TRBV28|TRBJ2-2
CASSPRGGNTGELFF
TGTGCCAGCAGCCCAAGGGGGGGGAACACCGGGGAGCTGTTTTTT
>TRBD1|NA|TRBV7-2|TRBJ1-5
CATQLGQALGPQHF
TGTGCCACCCAATTGGGACAGGCATTAGGGCCCCAGCATTTT
>NA|NA|TRBV6-1|TRBJ2-3
CASSEGPPGTQYF
TGTGCCAGCAGTGAAGGTCCTCCGGGTACGCAGTATTTT
>NA|NA|TRBV3-1/TRBV3-2|TRBJ1-2
CASSHRFGDGYTF
TGTGCCAGCAGCCATAGGTTCGGGGATGGCTACACCTTC
>TRBD2|NA|TRBV20-1|TRBJ2-7
CSASGTSSYEQYF
TGCAGTGCTAGTGGGACTAGCTCCTACGAGCAGTACTTC
>NA|NA|TRBV30|TRBJ1-6
CAWSVGQGGNSPLHF
TGTGCCTGGAGTGTAGGGCAGGGAGGCAATTCACCCCTCCACTTT
>TRBD1|NA|TRBV4-1|TRBJ1-1
CASSQIGQGGTEAFF
TGCGCCAGCAGCCAAATAGGACAGGGTGGGACTGAAGCTTTCTTT
>NA|NA|TRBV2|TRBJ1-6
CASSARSRTESSPLHF
TGTGCCAGCAGTGCCCGAAGTCGGACAGAAAGTTCACCCCTCCACTTT
>NA|NA|TRBV11-3|TRBJ2-7
CASSPGGQNPSYEQYF
TGTGCCAGCAGCCCAGGGGGGCAAAACCCCTCCTACGAGCAGTACTTC
>NA|NA|TRBV19|TRBJ1-5
CALGGTDSNQPQHF
TGTGCCCTAGGGGGAACGGATAGCAATCAGCCCCAGCATTTT
>NA|once|TRBV7-2|TRBJ1-5
CASSSTQGGAQHF
TGTGCCAGCAGCTCCACTCAGGGAGGGGCCCAGCATTTT
>NA|once|TRBV29-1|TRBJ2-1
CSVKPGLGYNEQFF
TGCAGCGTCAAACCGGGGTTGGGCTACAATGAGCAGTTCTTC
>TRBD1|NA|TRBV11-3|TRBJ1-1
CASSHGQGNTEAFF
TGTGCCAGCAGCCACGGACAGGGGAACACTGAAGCTTTCTTT
>NA|NA|TRBV28|TRBJ1-6
CASSFGGRNSPLHF
TGTGCCAGCAGTTTCGGGGGGCGGAATTCACCCCTCCACTTT
>TRBD1|NA|TRBV6-1|TRBJ1-5
CASSEAEGAGQPQHF
TGTGCCAGCAGTGAAGCGGAGGGGGCAGGTCAGCCCCAGCATTTT
>NA|NA|TRBV5-1|TRBJ1-2
CASSSGEQQSDGYTF
TGCGCCAGCAGCTCTGGTGAACAACAGTCGGATGGCTACACCTTC
>TRBD1|once|TRBV11-2|TRBJ2-7
CASSSGQGWFEQYF
TGTGCCAGCAGCTCGGGACAGGGGTGGTTCGAGCAGTACTTC
>NA|NA|TRBV21-1|TRBJ1-4
CASSKVWIGGTTNEKLFF
TGTGCCAGCAGCAAAGTATGGATAGGAGGGACAACTAATGAAAAACTGTTTTTT
>NA|NA|TRBV29-1|TRBJ1-2
CSVDGANYGYTF
TGCAGCGTTGACGGGGCTAACTATGGCTACACCTTC